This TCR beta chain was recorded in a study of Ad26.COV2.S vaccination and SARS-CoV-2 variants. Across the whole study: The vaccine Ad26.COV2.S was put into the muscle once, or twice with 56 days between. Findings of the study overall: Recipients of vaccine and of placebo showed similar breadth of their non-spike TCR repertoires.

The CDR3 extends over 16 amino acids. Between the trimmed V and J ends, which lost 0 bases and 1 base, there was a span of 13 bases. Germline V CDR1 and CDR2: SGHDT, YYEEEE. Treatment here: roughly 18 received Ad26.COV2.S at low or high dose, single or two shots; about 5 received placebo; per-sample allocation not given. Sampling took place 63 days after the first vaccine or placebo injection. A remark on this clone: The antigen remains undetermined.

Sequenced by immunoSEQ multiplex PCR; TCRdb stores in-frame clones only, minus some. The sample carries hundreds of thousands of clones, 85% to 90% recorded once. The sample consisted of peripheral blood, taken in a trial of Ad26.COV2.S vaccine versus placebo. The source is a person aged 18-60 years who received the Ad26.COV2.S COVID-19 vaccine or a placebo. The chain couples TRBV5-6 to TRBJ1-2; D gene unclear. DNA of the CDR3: TGTGCCAGCAGCTTGGGTACAGATCTCAATAACTATGGCTACACCTTC. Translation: CASSLGTDLNNYGYTF.